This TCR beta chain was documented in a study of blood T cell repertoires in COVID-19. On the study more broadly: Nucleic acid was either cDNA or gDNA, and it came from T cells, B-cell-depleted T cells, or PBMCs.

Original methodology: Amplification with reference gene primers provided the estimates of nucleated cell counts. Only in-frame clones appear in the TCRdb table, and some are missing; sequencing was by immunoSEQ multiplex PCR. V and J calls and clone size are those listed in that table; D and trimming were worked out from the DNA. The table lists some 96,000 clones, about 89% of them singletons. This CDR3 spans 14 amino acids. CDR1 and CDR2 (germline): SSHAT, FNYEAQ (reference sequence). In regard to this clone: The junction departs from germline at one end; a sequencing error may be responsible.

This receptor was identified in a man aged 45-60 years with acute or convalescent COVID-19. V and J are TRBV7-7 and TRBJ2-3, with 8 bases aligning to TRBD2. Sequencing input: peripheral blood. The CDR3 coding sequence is TGTGCTAGCAGCTTAGCAGGCGGGGGGGATACGCAGTATTTT. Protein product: CASSLAGGGDTQYF.